This TCR beta chain was captured in a study of T-cell memory formation after mild COVID-19. The overall study: Clustering of TCRs was largely donor specific. Study-level results: Mostly located in CM and EM were contracting CD4+ clones, with contracting CD8+ clones located in EMRA. Balance between CD4 and CD8 was seen in clones contracting day 15 to 85, and a CD4+ lean was seen in later expanders.

Trimming removed 6 bases from V and 0 bases from J; junction bases left unmatched: 4. The CDR3 is 15 amino acids. Per germline, CDR1 SNHLY and CDR2 FYNNEI. Via MiXCR, TCRdb re-called the 5' RACE reads, giving one row per CDR3 protein. Of hundreds of thousands of distinct CDR3 sequences listed, around 20% are singletons. This clonotype appeared a few times. Antigen specificity is unknown. This TCR was recovered from an adult woman who had mild COVID-19 (a few samples of this study predate the infection). Cell type and time point are not known. The sample was PBMCs or a T cell subset sorted from them (not recorded which). This chain connects TRBV2 to TRBJ1-4; 7 nucleotides agree with TRBD1. The CDR3 sequence: CASRRQGTTNEKLFF. CDR3 nucleotides: TGTGCCAGCAGGAGACAGGGTACAACTAATGAAAAACTGTTTTTT. Full variable domain (outside the CDR3, taken from reference TRBV2 and TRBJ1-4): EPEVTQTPSHQVTQMGQEVILRCVPISNHLYFYWYRQILGQKVEFLVSFYNNEISEKSEIFDDQFSVERPDGSNFTLKIRSTKLEDSAMYFCASRRQGTTNEKLFFGSGTQLSVL.